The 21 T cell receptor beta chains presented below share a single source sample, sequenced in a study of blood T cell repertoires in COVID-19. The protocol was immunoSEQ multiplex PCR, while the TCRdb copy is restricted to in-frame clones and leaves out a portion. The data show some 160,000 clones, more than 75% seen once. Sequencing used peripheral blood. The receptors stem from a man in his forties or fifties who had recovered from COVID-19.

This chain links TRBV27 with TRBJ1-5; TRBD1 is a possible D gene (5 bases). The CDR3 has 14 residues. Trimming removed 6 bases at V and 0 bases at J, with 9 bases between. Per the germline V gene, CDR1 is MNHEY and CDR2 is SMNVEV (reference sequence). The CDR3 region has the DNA TGTGCCAGCAGGGGAACAGGTAGCAATCAGCCCCAGCATTTT. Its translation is CASRGTGSNQPQHF.

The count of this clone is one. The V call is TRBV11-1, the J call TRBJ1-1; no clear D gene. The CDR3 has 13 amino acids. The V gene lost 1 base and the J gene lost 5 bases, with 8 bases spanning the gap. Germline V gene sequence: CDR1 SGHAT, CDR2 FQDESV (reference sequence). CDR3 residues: CASSLDLQTEAFF. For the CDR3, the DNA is TGTGCCAGCAGCTTAGACTTACAGACTGAAGCTTTCTTT.

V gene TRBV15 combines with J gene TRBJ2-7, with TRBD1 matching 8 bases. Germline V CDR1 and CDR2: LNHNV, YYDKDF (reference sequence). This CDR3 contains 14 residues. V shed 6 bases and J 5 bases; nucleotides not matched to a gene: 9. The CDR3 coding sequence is TGTGCCACCAGATACAGGGGGACTCGGGACGAGCAGTACTTC. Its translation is CATRYRGTRDEQYF.

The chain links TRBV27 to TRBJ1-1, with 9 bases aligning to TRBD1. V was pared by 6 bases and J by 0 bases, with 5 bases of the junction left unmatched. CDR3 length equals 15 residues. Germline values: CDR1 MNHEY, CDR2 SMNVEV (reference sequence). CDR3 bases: TGTGCCAGCAGATCCGGGACAGGGATGAACACTGAAGCTTTCTTT. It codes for CASRSGTGMNTEAFF.

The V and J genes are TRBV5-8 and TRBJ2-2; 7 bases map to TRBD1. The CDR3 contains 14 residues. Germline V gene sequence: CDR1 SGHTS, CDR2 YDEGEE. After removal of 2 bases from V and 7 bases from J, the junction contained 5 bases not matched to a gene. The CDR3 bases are TGTGCCAGCAGCTTAAGGGGGCAGAGCGGGGAGCTGTTTTTT. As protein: CASSLRGQSGELFF.

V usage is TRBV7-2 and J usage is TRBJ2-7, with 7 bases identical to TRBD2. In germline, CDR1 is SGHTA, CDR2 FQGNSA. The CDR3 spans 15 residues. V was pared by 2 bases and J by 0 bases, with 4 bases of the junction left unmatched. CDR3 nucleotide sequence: TGTGCCAGCAGCTTATTCGGGGGGACCTCCTACGAGCAGTACTTC. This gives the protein CASSLFGGTSYEQYF. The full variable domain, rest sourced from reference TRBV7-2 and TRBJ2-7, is GAGVSQSPSNKVTEKGKDVELRCDPISGHTALYWYRQSLGQGLEFLIYFQGNSAPDKSGLPSDRFSAERTGGSVSTLTIQRTQQEDSAVYLCASSLFGGTSYEQYFGPGTRLTVT.

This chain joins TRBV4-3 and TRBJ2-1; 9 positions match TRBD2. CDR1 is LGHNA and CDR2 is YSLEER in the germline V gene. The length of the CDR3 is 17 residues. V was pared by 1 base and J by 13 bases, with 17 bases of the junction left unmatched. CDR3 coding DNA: TGCGCCAGCAGCCAAGCCAGGTCTAGCGGGAACGGTGGGGGACAGTTCTTC. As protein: CASSQARSSGNGGGQFF.

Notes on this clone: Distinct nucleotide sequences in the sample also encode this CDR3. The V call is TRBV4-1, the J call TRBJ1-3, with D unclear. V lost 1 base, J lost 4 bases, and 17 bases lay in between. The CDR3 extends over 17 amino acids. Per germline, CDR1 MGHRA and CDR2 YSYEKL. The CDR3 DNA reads TGCGCCAGCAGCCAAGGGACGGGGTTGGGGTCCGGAAACACCATATATTTT. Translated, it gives CASSQGTGLGSGNTIYF.

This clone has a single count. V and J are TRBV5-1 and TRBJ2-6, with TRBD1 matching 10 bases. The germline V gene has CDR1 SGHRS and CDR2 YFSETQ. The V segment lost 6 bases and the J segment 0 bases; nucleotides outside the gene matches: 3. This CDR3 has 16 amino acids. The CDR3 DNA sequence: TGCGCCAGCACCTGGACAGGGGGCTCTGGGGCCAACGTCCTGACTTTC. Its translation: CASTWTGGSGANVLTF.

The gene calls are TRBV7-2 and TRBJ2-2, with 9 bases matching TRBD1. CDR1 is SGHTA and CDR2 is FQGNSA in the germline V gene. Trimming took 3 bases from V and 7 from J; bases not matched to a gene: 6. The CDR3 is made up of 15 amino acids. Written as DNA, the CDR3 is TGTGCCAGCAGCTTTACAGGGGGCGCGGTCGGGGAGCTGTTTTTT. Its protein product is CASSFTGGAVGELFF.

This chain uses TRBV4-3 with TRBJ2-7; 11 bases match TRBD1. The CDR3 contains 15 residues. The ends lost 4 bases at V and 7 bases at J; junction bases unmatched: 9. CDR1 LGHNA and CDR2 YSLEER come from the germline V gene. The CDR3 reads CASSLGTGGYDEQYF. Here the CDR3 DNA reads TGCGCCAGCAGCCTCGGGACAGGGGGATACGATGAGCAGTACTTC.

The CDR3 spells CASRGGLGGTGELFF. The CDR3 DNA reads TGTGCCAGCAGAGGGGGCCTAGGCGGTACCGGGGAGCTGTTTTTT. V and J are TRBV6-5 and TRBJ2-2, with 7 nucleotides matching TRBD1. The V and J ends lost 6 bases and 5 bases, in that order; junction bases with no gene match: 9. Germline CDR1 and CDR2: MNHEY and SVGAGI. The CDR3 length is 15 residues.

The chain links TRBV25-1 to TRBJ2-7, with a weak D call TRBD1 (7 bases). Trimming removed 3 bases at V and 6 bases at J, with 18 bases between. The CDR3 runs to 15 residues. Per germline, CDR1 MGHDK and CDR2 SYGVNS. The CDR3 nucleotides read TGTGCCAGCAGTGATCGGGGGACAGCTAGGGGCGAGCAGTACTTC. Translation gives CASSDRGTARGEQYF.

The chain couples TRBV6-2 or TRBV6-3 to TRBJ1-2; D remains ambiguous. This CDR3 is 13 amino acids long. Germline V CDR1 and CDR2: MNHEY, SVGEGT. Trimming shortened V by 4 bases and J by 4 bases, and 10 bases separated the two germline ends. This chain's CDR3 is CASSSAGIYGYTF. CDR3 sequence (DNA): TGTGCCAGCAGTTCGGCCGGGATCTATGGCTACACCTTC.

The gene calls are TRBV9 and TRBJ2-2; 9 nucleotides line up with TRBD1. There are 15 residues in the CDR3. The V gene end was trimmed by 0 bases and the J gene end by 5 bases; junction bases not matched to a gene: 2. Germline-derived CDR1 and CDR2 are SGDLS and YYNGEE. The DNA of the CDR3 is TGTGCCAGCAGCGTAGACAGGGGGCTTACCGGGGAGCTGTTTTTT. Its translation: CASSVDRGLTGELFF.

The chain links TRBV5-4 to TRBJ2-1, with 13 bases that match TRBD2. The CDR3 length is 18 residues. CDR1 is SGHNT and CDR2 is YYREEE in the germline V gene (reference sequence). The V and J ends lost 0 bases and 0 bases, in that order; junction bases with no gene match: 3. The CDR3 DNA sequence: TGTGCCAGCAGCTTGGGACTAGCGGGAGGCACCTCCTACAATGAGCAGTTCTTC. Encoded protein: CASSLGLAGGTSYNEQFF.

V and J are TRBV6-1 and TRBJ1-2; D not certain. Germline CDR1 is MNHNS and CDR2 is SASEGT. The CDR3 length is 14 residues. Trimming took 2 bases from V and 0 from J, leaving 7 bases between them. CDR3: CASSEIGANYGYTF. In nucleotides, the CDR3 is TGTGCCAGCAGTGAAATCGGAGCTAACTATGGCTACACCTTC.

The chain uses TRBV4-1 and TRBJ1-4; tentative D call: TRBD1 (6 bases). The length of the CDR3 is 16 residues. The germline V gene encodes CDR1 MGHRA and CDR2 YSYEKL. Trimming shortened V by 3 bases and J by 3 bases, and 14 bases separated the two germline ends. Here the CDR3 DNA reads TGCGCCAGCAGCCAGGGCCAGGGGTGGGCTAATGAAAAACTGTTTTTT. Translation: CASSQGQGWANEKLFF.

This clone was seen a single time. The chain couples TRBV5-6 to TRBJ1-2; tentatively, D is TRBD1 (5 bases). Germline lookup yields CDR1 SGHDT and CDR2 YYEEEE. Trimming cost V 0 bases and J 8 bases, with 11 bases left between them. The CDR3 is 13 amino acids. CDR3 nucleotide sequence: TGTGCCAGCAGCTTGGCCTCAGGGAACGGCTACACCTTC. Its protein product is CASSLASGNGYTF.

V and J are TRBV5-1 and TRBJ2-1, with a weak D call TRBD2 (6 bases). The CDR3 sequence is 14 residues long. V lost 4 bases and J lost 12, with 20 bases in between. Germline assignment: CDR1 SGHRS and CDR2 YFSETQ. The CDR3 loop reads CASSPTWDGGGQFF. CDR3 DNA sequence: TGCGCCAGCAGCCCTACCTGGGACGGGGGAGGGCAGTTCTTC.

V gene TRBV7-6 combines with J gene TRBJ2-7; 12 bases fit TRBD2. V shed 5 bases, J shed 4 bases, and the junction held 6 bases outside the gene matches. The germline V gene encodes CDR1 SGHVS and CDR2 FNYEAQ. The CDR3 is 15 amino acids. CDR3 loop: CASSRTSGTRYEQYF. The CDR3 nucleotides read TGTGCCAGCAGCCGGACTAGCGGGACGCGGTACGAGCAGTACTTC.